This T cell receptor (beta chain) was identified during a study of blood T cells in healthy people across ages. Study as a whole: Roughly one uniquely barcoded beta molecule per two T cells was captured.

Germline V CDR1 and CDR2: SNHLY, FYNNEI. V was shortened by 6 bases and J by 0 bases, with 18 bases between the two germline ends. The CDR3 contains 17 residues. Using a J-beta primer mix together with a sample-barcoded 5' primer, a second PCR was run for about 7 to 12 cycles. Each single sample gave us at least 3 million CDR3-containing paired-end reads. Each CDR3 protein gets one entry after TCRdb re-called the 5' RACE reads with MiXCR. The sample lists 920,000 or so distinct CDR3 sequences, less than 50% occurring once. The sequence was obtained from an older woman in good health. The sequencing input was blood. The V call is TRBV2, the J call TRBJ1-5, with a possible D match to TRBD1 (6 bases). The CDR3 DNA reads as TGTGCCAGCAGGAGAGACGGGACAAACTATAGCAATCAGCCCCAGCATTTT. Translated: CASRRDGTNYSNQPQHF.